The present T cell receptor beta chain was sequenced within a study of cytotoxic CD8 clonotypes in ibrutinib-treated CLL. Study conclusions and caveats: Progressing patients had sampling times that differed from those of sustained-remission patients. Public clonotypes, rarely seen, contracted or held steady on treatment. Clonality was higher at ibrutinib response and returned toward baseline at progression.

Clones were read by immunoSEQ multiplex PCR, and TCRdb kept only the in-frame ones, dropping some. The sample has some 17,000 clones; about 61% are singletons. Turning to this clone: Its antigen remains unidentified.

TCR beta libraries used around 2 micrograms of genomic DNA from cryopreserved PBMCs. This specimen was PBMCs, taken after 12 months of ibrutinib treatment. The sequence derives from a human donor with chronic lymphocytic leukemia.

The DNA for the CDR3 is TGTGCCAGCAGTACTACTAGCGGGAGCCTGTACGAGCAGTACTTC. This sequence encodes CASSTTSGSLYEQYF. The J gene is TRBJ2-7, the V gene TRBV6-6; 11 nucleotides match TRBD2. V trimming: 5 bases; J trimming: 4 bases; junction bases outside the gene matches: 7. The CDR3 contains 15 residues. Germline V gene data show CDR1 as MNHNY and CDR2 as SVGAGI (reference sequence).